This TCR beta chain was captured by sequencing in a study of identifying expanded T cells in peripheral blood. Study conclusions and caveats: Differentially abundant clones: about 1.3 between replicates, 16.4 at 2 to 3 weeks, 19 at four. Clone count variance between approximately two-week samples rose with total template count.

Germline-derived CDR1 and CDR2 are LNHDA and SQIVND (reference sequence). V lost 5 bases, J lost 8 bases, and 12 bases lay in between. This CDR3 contains 12 residues. Method: immunoSEQ multiplex PCR; TCRdb's copy keeps in-frame clones and lacks some. The repertoire has around 99,000 clones, less than 90% of them found once; the top ten carry more than 6.5%. This clone was observed a handful of times. The antigen is undetermined. Healthy donors had no documented immune events, such as infections, while sampled. The sequencing sample was made of blood. The receptor comes from a person between 18 and 75 years old in good health. The chain links TRBV19 to TRBJ1-2; D is ambiguous. The CDR3 loop is CASSGGEMGYTF. CDR3 nucleotides: TGTGCCAGTAGTGGCGGGGAGATGGGCTACACCTTC. Full variable domain (remainder filled in from reference TRBV19 and TRBJ1-2): DGGITQSPKYLFRKEGQNVTLSCEQNLNHDAMYWYRQDPGQGLRLIYYSQIVNDFQKGDIAEGYSVSREKKESFPLTVTSAQKNPTAFYLCASSGGEMGYTFGSGTRLTVV.